Below are 25 T cell receptor beta chains sequenced from a single sample in a study of T cell repertoires in aging, cancer and after chemotherapy. Peripheral blood genomic DNA, not sorted cells or RNA, was the template. TRB rearrangements spanning V, D and J were amplified using mixed TRB-A/B primers. One entry per CDR3 protein results from TCRdb running MiXCR on the multiplex PCR reads. Of just over 1,400 distinct CDR3 sequences in the sample, approximately 48% were seen once. Sequenced material: blood. The origin of the receptors is a human donor with a blood cancer.

This clonotype is categorized as medium-sized. The chain uses TRBV7-3 and TRBJ2-7; D possibly corresponds to TRBD2 (5 bases). CDR3 size: 19 residues. Trimming left V 1 base short and J 3 bases short, with 25 bases between. CDR1 is SGHTA, CDR2 FQGTGA, per germline. CDR3: CASSLNAGGGRSPSYEQYF. For the CDR3, the DNA is TGTGCCAGCAGCTTAAATGCAGGCGGAGGCCGTAGCCCTAGCTACGAGCAGTACTTC.

V gene TRBV6-5 combines with J gene TRBJ2-6; D may be TRBD1 (7 bases). This CDR3 contains 15 residues. V was cut by 6 bases and J by 4 bases, with 13 bases left in between. Germline CDR1 reads MNHEY; CDR2 reads SVGAGI. The CDR3 coding sequence is TGTGCCAGCAGCTCCAGGGGGGAGGGGGCCAACGTCCTGACTTTC. It specifies CASSSRGEGANVLTF.

This clonotype is labeled as large. The genes are TRBV29-1 and TRBJ2-1, with TRBD2 as a possible D gene (5 bases). V lost 4 bases, J lost 6 bases, and 16 bases lay in between. CDR3 size: 14 residues. Germline V gives CDR1 SQVTM, CDR2 ANQGSEA. CDR3 protein: CSVAEPSGSNEQFF. The CDR3 DNA sequence: TGCAGCGTTGCAGAACCCTCGGGGTCCAATGAGCAGTTCTTC.

This clonotype was found a few times. The J gene is TRBJ2-3, the V gene TRBV6-5, with TRBD2 identical over 14 bases. CDR1 is MNHEY and CDR2 is SVGAGI in the germline V gene. CDR3 length equals 20 residues. V dropped 2 bases and J dropped 3; count of bases not matched to a gene: 13. The CDR3 reads CASSYGGLAGDVRLTDTQYF. Here the CDR3 DNA reads TGTGCCAGCAGTTACGGGGGACTAGCGGGAGATGTGAGGCTTACAGATACGCAGTATTTT.

This clonotype was found a few times. V and J are TRBV5-4 and TRBJ2-1; D is uncertain. Germline V gene lookup returns CDR1 SGHNT and CDR2 YYREEE (reference sequence). CDR3 length equals 13 residues. V was clipped by 4 bases and J by 9 bases, with 14 bases between them. The CDR3 DNA is TGTGCCAGCAGCGTTGACCCCCAGTTTGAGCAGTTCTTC. Its protein product is CASSVDPQFEQFF.

The J gene is TRBJ2-7, the V gene TRBV10-1, with 8 bases identical to TRBD1. The J call is doubtful: the DNA matches TRBJ2-1 better. Germline CDR1 is WNHNN and CDR2 is SYGVQD (reference sequence). The CDR3 contains 13 residues. CDR3: CASSDGTGYEQFF. The CDR3 coding sequence is TGCGCCAGCAGTGACGGGACAGGCTACGAGCAGTTCTTC.

The gene calls are TRBV7-9 and TRBJ2-5; 8 bases fit TRBD2. The CDR3 covers 14 residues. Trimming removed 3 bases from V and 5 bases from J; junction bases left unmatched: 5. CDR1 and CDR2 (germline): SEHNR, FQNEAQ (reference sequence). DNA for the CDR3: TGTGCCAGCAGCTTCGGGCGGGGGGCCGAGACCCAGTACTTC. Amino acids: CASSFGRGAETQYF.

In regard to this clonotype: A much larger clone is a single base away; this may be a read error. The chain links TRBV6-1 to TRBJ1-5, with D unclear. The CDR3 consists of 14 residues. Germline V gives CDR1 MNHNS, CDR2 SASEGT. The CDR3 nucleotides read TGTGCCAGCAGTGAATCGGGGAACAATCAGCACCAGCATTTT. As protein: CASSESGNNQHQHF.

The chain is built from TRBV27 and TRBJ2-2; tentative D call: TRBD2 (6 bases). The CDR3 sequence is 17 residues long. The ends were cut back, 7 bases at V and 4 bases at J, with 22 bases in the middle. CDR1 is MNHEY and CDR2 is SMNVEV in the germline V gene (reference sequence). The CDR3, as DNA: TGTGCCAGCACTGGGTTCTCGGAGGGCCCGGGCACCGGGGAGCTGTTTTTT. This translates into CASTGFSEGPGTGELFF.

As to this clonotype: Its ends do not fully match the called genes, so a read error is possible. The chain uses TRBV27 and TRBJ1-2; 8 nucleotides agree with TRBD1. The CDR3 runs 17 residues. The germline gives CDR1 MNHEY, CDR2 SMNVEV (reference sequence). CDR3 protein: CAISALLDRDRNYGYTF. The CDR3 bases are TGTGCCATCAGTGCTCTTCTGGACAGGGATCGGAACTATGGCTACACCTTC.

V usage is TRBV10-3 and J usage is TRBJ2-2, with D uncertain. Germline V CDR1 and CDR2: ENHRY, SYGVKD. V was clipped by 7 bases and J by 6 bases, with 6 bases between them. The length of the CDR3 is 11 residues. The CDR3 DNA reads as TGTGCCATCACCCGCGCCGGGGAGCTGTTTTTT. Translated, it gives CAITRAGELFF.

The gene calls are TRBV27 and TRBJ2-1; D assignment may be TRBD1 or TRBD2 (5 bases each). V gave up 1 base and J gave up 6 bases, with 10 bases separating them. This CDR3 is built from 14 residues. Germline V gene sequence: CDR1 MNHEY, CDR2 SMNVEV (reference sequence). In DNA, the CDR3 is TGTGCCAGCAGTTTATGGGGGAAGGTCAATGAGCAGTTCTTC. Protein: CASSLWGKVNEQFF.

The rearrangement uses TRBV29-1 and TRBJ1-2; 7 bases fit TRBD1. The CDR3 spans 13 residues. Germline loops: CDR1 SQVTM, CDR2 ANQGSEA. With V trimmed by 0 bases and J by 7 bases, 5 bases remained unmatched. The CDR3 nucleotides are TGCAGCGTTGAAGATCAGGGGGACCGTGGCTACACCTTC. Translating it yields CSVEDQGDRGYTF. The variable domain in full, completed from reference TRBV29-1 and TRBJ1-2, reads SAVISQKPSRDICQRGTSLTIQCQVDSQVTMMFWYRQQPGQSLTLIATANQGSEATYESGFVIDKFPISRPNLTFSTLTVSNMSPEDSSIYLCSVEDQGDRGYTFGSGTRLTVV.

J is TRBJ1-5 and V is TRBV12-3 or TRBV12-4, with D unclear. CDR3 length: 16 amino acids. Between the trimmed V and J ends, which lost 0 bases and 8 bases, there was a span of 17 bases. CDR3 nucleotide sequence: TGTGCCAGCAGTTTAGCCCCGACAACCTCTTCCAAGCCCCAGCATTTT. This translates into CASSLAPTTSSKPQHF.

This clonotype is medium-sized within its sample. The chain recombines TRBV6-1 with TRBJ1-1; D gene ambiguous. The CDR3 runs to 13 residues. Trimming left V 1 base short and J 11 bases short, with 14 bases between. The germline gives CDR1 MNHNS, CDR2 SASEGT. The CDR3 DNA follows: TGTGCCAGCAGTGAAGAAAGGGTATCATCGGCTTTCTTT. Its translation: CASSEERVSSAFF.

This sequence joins TRBV12-3 or TRBV12-4 and TRBJ2-7; possibly TRBD1 for D (6 bases). The CDR3 loop spans 13 amino acids. Trimming left V 6 bases short and J 5 bases short, with 14 bases between. This CDR3 is CASSQLRTDEQYF. Written as DNA, the CDR3 is TGTGCCAGCAGCCAACTCCGGACAGACGAGCAGTACTTC.

This clonotype is large. The chain has TRBV6-5 and TRBJ1-2; no clear D. The ends were cut back, 7 bases at V and 0 bases at J, with 15 bases in the middle. Germline CDR1 and CDR2: MNHEY and SVGAGI. The CDR3 loop spans 15 amino acids. CDR3 DNA sequence: TGTGCCAGCACCGTCACGGCACACTCTAACTATGGCTACACCTTC. It yields the protein CASTVTAHSNYGYTF.

This clonotype is labeled large (0.1 to 1%). The V gene is TRBV12-3 or TRBV12-4, the J gene TRBJ1-3; unclear D gene. CDR3 length equals 14 residues. The germline V and J ends were trimmed by 6 bases and 0 bases, with 9 bases remaining between them. The DNA of the CDR3 is TGTGCCAGCAGCCCGACGCACTCTGGAAACACCATATATTTT. Its translation is CASSPTHSGNTIYF.

This clonotype appeared a few times. J is TRBJ2-3 and V is TRBV6-5, with 16 positions matching TRBD2. V gave up 2 bases and J gave up 1 base; unmatched junction bases: 6. In germline, CDR1 is MNHEY, CDR2 SVGAGI. CDR3 length equals 19 residues. CDR3 nucleotides: TGTGCCAGCAGTTACGGGGGACTAGCGGGGGGGCCGGGCACAGATACGCAGTATTTT. Protein sequence: CASSYGGLAGGPGTDTQYF.

In its sample, this clonotype ranks as medium-sized. The CDR3 DNA is TGTGCCAGCAGTGGTGGGACAGAAAATGGCTACACCTTC. It encodes CASSGGTENGYTF. The V call is TRBV12-3 or TRBV12-4, the J call TRBJ1-2; 7 bases fit TRBD1. The CDR3 has 13 amino acids. V lost 5 bases to trimming and J lost 6 bases; unmatched junction nucleotides: 6.

The chain joins TRBV27 to TRBJ2-3; TRBD2 matches at 7 bases. Germline CDR1 MNHEY, CDR2 SMNVEV (reference sequence). The CDR3 length is 14 residues. The V segment lost 1 base and the J segment 5 bases; nucleotides outside the gene matches: 3. In nucleotides, the CDR3 is TGTGCCAGCAGTTTATGGGCGGGGGAAGATACGCAGTATTTT. Translated, it gives CASSLWAGEDTQYF.

This clonotype is classed as medium-sized. The rearrangement links TRBV20-1 to TRBJ1-6; no reliable D call. V was clipped by 0 bases and J by 6 bases, with 12 bases between them. Germline assignment: CDR1 DFQATT and CDR2 SNEGSKA (reference sequence). The CDR3 has 15 amino acids. This chain's CDR3 is CSARERVGINSPLHF. DNA for the CDR3: TGCAGTGCTAGAGAACGGGTGGGAATTAATTCACCCCTCCACTTT.

This CDR3 reads CASSEVGGTHQETQYF. In nucleotides, the CDR3 is TGTGCCAGCAGTGAAGTTGGGGGAACCCACCAAGAGACCCAGTACTTC. The rearrangement joins TRBV6-1 to TRBJ2-5; perhaps D is TRBD1 or TRBD2 (5 bases each). The CDR3 is 16 amino acids. Germline values: CDR1 MNHNS, CDR2 SASEGT. Trimming pared 1 base from V and 0 bases from J, leaving 12 bases between.

The chain is built from TRBV6-2 or TRBV6-3 and TRBJ2-1, with 8 bases identical to TRBD2. Germline V gene data show CDR1 as MNHEY and CDR2 as SVGEGT. The CDR3 spans 15 residues. Trimming took 5 bases from V and 4 from J; bases not matched to a gene: 7. CDR3 sequence reads: CASSHRTSWYNEQFF. In DNA, the CDR3 is TGTGCCAGCAGTCACAGGACTAGCTGGTACAATGAGCAGTTCTTC.

The chain carries TRBV6-5 and TRBJ2-3; 10 bases are a match to TRBD2. J lost 0 bases, V lost 0 bases, and 6 bases had no gene match. Per the germline V gene, CDR1 is MNHEY and CDR2 is SVGAGI. CDR3 length: 18 amino acids. The CDR3 here is CASSYSSGRRTSTDTQYF. Written as DNA, the CDR3 is TGTGCCAGCAGTTACTCTAGCGGGAGGAGGACTAGCACAGATACGCAGTATTTT.